This TCR beta chain was captured by sequencing in a study of cytomegalovirus exposure and HLA in healthy donors. The CDR3 is 15 residues long. Germline values: CDR1 SEHNR, CDR2 FQNEAQ (reference sequence). The V segment lost 6 bases and the J segment 7 bases; nucleotides outside the gene matches: 9. PCR was performed using 60 Vbeta and 13 Jbeta primers. In the study's own analysis: The count from a later analysis was about 80 million unique TCR beta chains, some 11 million of them shared. Sequenced by immunoSEQ multiplex PCR; TCRdb stores in-frame clones only, minus some. Clone size and V and J calls were adopted from that table, with D and trimming inferred from the DNA. The sample has nearly 65,000 clones; under 85% are singletons.

The sequence came from a man in his fifties in good health and CMV-seronegative. J is TRBJ1-4 and V is TRBV7-9; 9 bases map to TRBD1. Sequenced: PBMCs. The CDR3: CASSSTGGVGEKLFF. The CDR3 bases are TGTGCCAGCAGTTCCACAGGGGGCGTGGGTGAAAAACTGTTTTTT.